The 18 T cell receptor beta chains below all came from one sample that was sequenced in a study of CD8 T cells in ankylosing spondylitis. Overall study results and limits: Several highly homologous variants made up a TCR beta motif, and this motif appeared characteristic of ankylosing spondylitis blood.

One entry per CDR3 protein results from TCRdb running MiXCR on the 5' RACE reads. The table records about 510,000 distinct CDR3 sequences, roughly 5% of them present only once. These receptors are not linked to any known antigen. The sample taken for sequencing was blood, either unsorted or a sorted T cell fraction (not recorded which). These receptors were taken from a male donor with ankylosing spondylitis.

The sample holds many counts of this clonotype. The chain couples TRBV7-2 to TRBJ2-3; the D is unclear. Germline CDR1 reads SGHTA; CDR2 reads FQGNSA. V dropped 0 bases and J dropped 6 bases, with 7 bases sitting between them. The CDR3 is 13 residues long. The CDR3 spells CASSLASPDTQYF. CDR3 in DNA: TGTGCCAGCAGCTTAGCGTCGCCTGATACGCAGTATTTT.

This clonotype was counted ten times or more. J is TRBJ2-1 and V is TRBV29-1, with 8 nucleotides matching TRBD2. J gave up 7 bases and V 6 bases, and 11 bases lay outside the gene matches. This CDR3 has 14 amino acids. Germline V CDR1 and CDR2: SQVTM, ANQGSEA. CDR3 sequence (DNA): TGCAGCGTGGCTACGGGGGGGGGAGCGAATGAGCAGTTCTTC. Encoded protein: CSVATGGGANEQFF.

As for this clonotype: A much larger clone differs by one base, so this may be a read error. The gene calls are TRBV20-1 and TRBJ2-5; D might be TRBD1 (5 bases). This CDR3 has 13 amino acids. V lost 6 bases to trimming and J lost 6 bases, with 17 bases between them. Germline CDR1 and CDR2: DFQATT and SNEGSKA (reference sequence). For the CDR3, the DNA is TGCAGTGCCCACAGGTGGGAACAAAAGACCCAGTACTTC. This encodes CSAHRWEQKTQYF.

This clonotype has a handful of counts. The genes are TRBV4-3 and TRBJ2-3, with 11 bases fitting TRBD2. The CDR3 contains 17 residues. Germline loops: CDR1 LGHNA, CDR2 YSLEER. The J segment lost 2 bases and the V segment lost 0 bases, leaving 4 bases of the junction unmatched. The CDR3 region has the DNA TGCGCCAGCAGCCAAGAGGGGACTAGCGGCCCCACAGATACGCAGTATTTT. Protein product: CASSQEGTSGPTDTQYF.

This clonotype has at least ten counts. This sequence joins TRBV4-2 and TRBJ1-2; no reliable D call. Germline CDR1 LGHNA, CDR2 YNFKEQ. Trimming cost V 4 bases and J 3 bases, with 15 bases left between them. This CDR3 is 15 amino acids long. Here the CDR3 DNA reads TGTGCCAGCAGCCTCGTTGGGCCAAAGGACTATGGCTACACCTTC. This translates into CASSLVGPKDYGYTF.

This clonotype was detected ten times or more. V usage is TRBV4-3 and J usage is TRBJ2-1; tentative D call: TRBD1 (7 bases). Germline CDR1 and CDR2: LGHNA and YSLEER. This CDR3 contains 16 residues. The V end lost 0 bases, the J end lost 10 bases, and 19 bases lay between the germline ends. The CDR3 coding sequence is TGCGCCAGCAGCCAAGATTTGTTCGGAGGGGGCACGGAGCAGTTCTTC. It specifies CASSQDLFGGGTEQFF.

This clonotype was observed at least ten times. The chain links TRBV12-3 or TRBV12-4 to TRBJ1-1; D not resolved. CDR3 length equals 13 residues. Deletions cut 5 bases from V and 4 bases from J, with 11 bases between. The CDR3 DNA reads TGTGCCAGCAGTCCGAACATGGGCACTGAAGCTTTCTTT. Encoded protein: CASSPNMGTEAFF.

In its sample, this clonotype was seen many times. The chain couples TRBV12-3 or TRBV12-4 to TRBJ2-1; 7 nucleotides align to TRBD2. CDR3 length: 16 residues. Germline trimming cut 1 base from V and 0 bases from J; bases unmatched to any gene: 3. The CDR3 DNA follows: TGTGCCAGCAGTTTAGGTTGGGGGGGCTCCTACAATGAGCAGTTCTTC. The encoded protein is CASSLGWGGSYNEQFF.

CDR3 in DNA: TGTGCCAGCCGGAACGAAAGACTAGCGGGGGGGCCCAGAGAGACCCAGTACTTC. Amino acid sequence: CASRNERLAGGPRETQYF. This chain connects TRBV3-1 to TRBJ2-5; 14 bases are a match to TRBD2. V gave up 8 bases and J gave up 4 bases; unmatched junction bases: 15. Per germline, CDR1 LGHDT and CDR2 YNNKEL (reference sequence). The CDR3 length is 18 residues.

The table lists this clonotype with many counts. The chain links TRBV5-1 to TRBJ1-6; no clear D. V was pared by 4 bases and J by 9 bases, with 14 bases between. The CDR3 has 14 residues. The germline V gene encodes CDR1 SGHRS and CDR2 YFSETQ. The CDR3 sequence: CASSGPDGSSPLHF. The DNA for the CDR3 is TGCGCCAGCAGCGGCCCGGACGGTTCTTCACCCCTCCACTTT.

This clonotype was counted ten times or more. The J gene is TRBJ2-7, the V gene TRBV28; D ambiguous. V lost 6 bases, J lost 2 bases, and 20 bases lay in between. Germline V gene sequence: CDR1 MDHEN, CDR2 SYDVKM. This CDR3 contains 16 residues. In DNA form, the CDR3 reads TGTGCCAGCAGGGCGCAAAAAGGAAGCCGGGCCTACGAGCAGTACTTC. It is translated as CASRAQKGSRAYEQYF.

This clonotype was counted at least ten times. In DNA form, the CDR3 reads TGTGCCAGCAGTTTATCCGGACAGGGGACGAACACTGAAGCTTTCTTT. Amino acid sequence: CASSLSGQGTNTEAFF. The rearrangement links TRBV6-5 to TRBJ1-1, with TRBD1 matching 9 bases. Germline V gene lookup returns CDR1 MNHEY and CDR2 SVGAGI. This CDR3 contains 16 residues. The ends lost 4 bases at V and 1 base at J; junction bases unmatched: 7.

This clonotype was observed once. The chain joins TRBV21-1 to TRBJ2-7. TRBV21-1 represents a pseudogene. This CDR3 has 12 residues. The CDR3 is CASSTEAYEQYF. DNA of the CDR3: TGTGCCAGCAGTACTGAAGCCTACGAGCAGTACTTC.

This clonotype came up many times. In DNA, the CDR3 is TGTGCCAGCAGTTTCAGGGATGGGATGGTTCAGCCCCAGCATTTT. It translates to CASSFRDGMVQPQHF. The J gene is TRBJ1-5, the V gene TRBV12-3 or TRBV12-4; a possible D gene is TRBD1 (5 bases). The CDR3 sequence is 15 residues long. The V gene lost 3 bases and the J gene lost 6 bases, with 15 bases spanning the gap.

This clonotype was found many times. This chain uses TRBV24-1 with TRBJ2-1; D remains unclear. Trimming shortened V by 3 bases and J by 4 bases, and 21 bases separated the two germline ends. CDR1 is KGHDR and CDR2 is SFDVKD in the germline V gene. The CDR3 has 18 amino acids. CDR3 amino acids: CATSDQPTGRRLYNEQFF. In DNA form, the CDR3 reads TGTGCCACCAGTGATCAACCTACGGGTAGACGATTATACAATGAGCAGTTCTTC.

This clonotype was picked up many times. V gene TRBV29-1 combines with J gene TRBJ1-3; 11 nucleotides agree with TRBD1. Unmatched junction bases numbered 12, after V lost 7 bases and J lost 4 bases. The germline CDR1 and CDR2 sequences are SQVTM and ANQGSEA. There are 16 residues in the CDR3. The DNA of the CDR3 is TGCAGCGGCCTTGAGGGGGACAGGGGGGGAGGAAACACCATATATTTT. This translates into CSGLEGDRGGGNTIYF. The full variable domain, in which reference TRBV29-1 and TRBJ1-3 provide the parts outside the CDR3, is SAVISQKPSRDICQRGTSLTIQCQVDSQVTMMFWYRQQPGQSLTLIATANQGSEATYESGFVIDKFPISRPNLTFSTLTVSNMSPEDSSIYLCSGLEGDRGGGNTIYFGEGSWLTVV.

At least ten counts were recorded for this clonotype. The V call is TRBV5-1, the J call TRBJ1-4; D is possibly TRBD1 (6 bases). The CDR3 has 15 residues. Per germline, CDR1 SGHRS and CDR2 YFSETQ. V lost 3 bases to trimming and J lost 3 bases, with 12 bases between them. The CDR3 DNA sequence: TGCGCCAGCAGCTATGACAGGCTTCCTAATGAAAAACTGTTTTTT. Translating gives CASSYDRLPNEKLFF.

This clonotype showed up many times. V and J are TRBV29-1 and TRBJ2-3, with TRBD1 identical over 9 bases. This CDR3 is 14 amino acids long. The junction had 8 bases not matched to a gene; V was cut back by 7 bases and J by 3 bases. The V gene's germline CDR1 is SQVTM and CDR2 ANQGSEA. The CDR3: CSATGTGPTDTQYF. The CDR3 coding sequence is TGCAGCGCGACCGGGACAGGGCCTACAGATACGCAGTATTTT.